This record covers a single T cell receptor beta chain. The specificity of this receptor is unknown. It has no much larger one-base neighbor in the sample; base qualities were not kept. The sample is drawn from a study of metastatic and nonmetastatic thyroid tumors (TCRdb year 2020). Context from the whole study: For patients with malignant and with benign thyroid disease, the researchers compared repertoires between peripheral blood samples and tumor or nodule tissue samples.

The library came from PCR. Sequencing used an Illumina HiSeq 4000. The TCR beta-chain CDR3 region of each patient was profiled by high-throughput sequencing. Concerning the study's data processing: CDR3 differences across clinicopathological groups were used to build a classifier for discriminating distant-metastatic papillary thyroid cancer patients. The Shannon index was used to assess repertoire diversity, and the Morisita-Horn index was used to assess tumor-blood repertoire similarity. Using fastp trimming at Q25 and MiXCR clonotype assembly, TCRdb reanalyzed the public sequencing data and kept in-frame beta chains. Clone size and V and J calls follow TCRdb, not the original study. Recorded for this sample are tens of thousands of clones; about 18% of them occurred a single time. The biggest ten clones account for roughly 10% of the sample. The paper as a whole reports these results and caveats: In both blood and tumor samples, malignant tumors were reported to have significantly higher TCR beta diversity than benign nodules.

In the germline V gene, CDR1 corresponds to SGHRS and CDR2 to YFSETQ. V loses 5 bases at its end and J loses 1 base; junction bases beyond the gene matches: 8. Including the terminal cysteine and phenylalanine, the CDR3 comprises 15 residues. The read is trimmed to its CDR3 DNA, 45 bases read in frame from base 1. No treatment had been received by any patient before thyroid surgery. The study retrospectively analysed patient clinical samples collected from about 2012 to 2019 using T-cell receptor beta sequencing. The sequenced material came from blood. This chain is built from TRBV5-1 and TRBJ2-5; 7 junctional bases match TRBD1. This TCR derives from a female donor with papillary thyroid cancer or a benign thyroid nodule (not recorded which). Some clones in this sample may be carry-over from other donors' samples. This receptor has the CDR3 CASSSDRVGQETQYF. The sequenced DNA: TGCGCCAGCAGTAGCGACAGGGTGGGCCAAGAGACCCAGTACTTC.